One T cell receptor beta chain is described in this entry. Its antigen is not known. This record belongs to a study of shared clonotypes between healthy human individuals. Produced via immunoSEQ multiplex PCR; TCRdb's table is partial and in-frame only. There are roughly 2,300,000 clones in the sample; 85% to 95% occur only once, and around 0.4% lies in the top ten. Study-wide findings and caveats: On the whole, naive subsets had larger estimated richness than memory subsets had.

This CDR3 is built from 14 residues. Germline lookup yields CDR1 MDHEN and CDR2 SYDVKM. V lost 6 bases, J lost 4 bases, and 13 bases lay in between. The chain links TRBV28 to TRBJ1-3; the D gene is possibly TRBD1 (5 bases). The sample was naive CD4+ T cells from PBMCs. Subset given: CD45RA+ positively selected. The sequence was obtained from a man between 18 and 29 years old in good health. Some clones in this sample may be carry-over from other donors' samples. CDR3 DNA: TGTGCCAGCAGCATCATTGACAGAGGAAACACCATATATTTT. Translating gives CASSIIDRGNTIYF.